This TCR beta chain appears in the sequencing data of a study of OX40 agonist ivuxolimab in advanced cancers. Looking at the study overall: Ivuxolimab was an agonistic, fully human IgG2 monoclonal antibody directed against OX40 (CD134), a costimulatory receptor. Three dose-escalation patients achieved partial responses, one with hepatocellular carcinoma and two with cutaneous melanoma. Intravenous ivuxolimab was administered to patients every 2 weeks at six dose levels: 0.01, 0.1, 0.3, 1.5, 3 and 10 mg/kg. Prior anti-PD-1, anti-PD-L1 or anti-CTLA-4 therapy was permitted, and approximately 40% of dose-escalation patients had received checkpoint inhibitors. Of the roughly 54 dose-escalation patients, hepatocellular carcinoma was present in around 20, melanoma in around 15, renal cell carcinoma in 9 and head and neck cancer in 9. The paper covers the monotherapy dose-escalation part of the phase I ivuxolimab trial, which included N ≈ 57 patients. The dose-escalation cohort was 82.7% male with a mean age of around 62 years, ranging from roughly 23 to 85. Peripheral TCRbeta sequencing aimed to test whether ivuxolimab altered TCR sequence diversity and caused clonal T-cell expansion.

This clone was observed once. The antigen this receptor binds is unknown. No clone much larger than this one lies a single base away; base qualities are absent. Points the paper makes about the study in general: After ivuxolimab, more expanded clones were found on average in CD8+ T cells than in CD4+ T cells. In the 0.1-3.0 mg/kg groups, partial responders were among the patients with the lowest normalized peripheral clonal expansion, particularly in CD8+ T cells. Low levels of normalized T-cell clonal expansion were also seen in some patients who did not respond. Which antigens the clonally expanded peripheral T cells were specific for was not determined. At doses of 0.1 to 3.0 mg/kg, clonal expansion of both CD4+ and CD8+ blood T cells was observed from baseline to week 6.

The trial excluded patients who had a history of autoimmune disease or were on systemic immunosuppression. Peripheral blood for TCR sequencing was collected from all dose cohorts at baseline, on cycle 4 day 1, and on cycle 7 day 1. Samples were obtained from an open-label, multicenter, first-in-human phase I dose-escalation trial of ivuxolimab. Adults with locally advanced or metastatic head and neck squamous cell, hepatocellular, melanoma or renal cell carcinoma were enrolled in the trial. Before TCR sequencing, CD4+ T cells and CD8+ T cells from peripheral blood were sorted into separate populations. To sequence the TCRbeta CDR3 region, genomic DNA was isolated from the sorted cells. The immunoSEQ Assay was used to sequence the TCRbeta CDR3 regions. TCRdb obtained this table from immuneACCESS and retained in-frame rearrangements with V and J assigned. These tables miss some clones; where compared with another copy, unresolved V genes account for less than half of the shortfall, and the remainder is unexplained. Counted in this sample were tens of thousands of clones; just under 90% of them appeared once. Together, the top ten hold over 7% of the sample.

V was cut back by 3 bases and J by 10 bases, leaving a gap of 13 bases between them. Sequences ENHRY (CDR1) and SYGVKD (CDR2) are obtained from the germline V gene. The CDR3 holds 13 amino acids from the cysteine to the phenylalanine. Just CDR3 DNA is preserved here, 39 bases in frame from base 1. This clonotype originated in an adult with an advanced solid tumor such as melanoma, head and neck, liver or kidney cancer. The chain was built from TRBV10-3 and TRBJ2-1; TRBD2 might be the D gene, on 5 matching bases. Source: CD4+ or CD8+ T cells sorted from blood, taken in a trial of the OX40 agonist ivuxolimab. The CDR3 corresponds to CAISEVATNEQFF. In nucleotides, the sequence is TGTGCCATCAGTGAAGTAGCGACGAACGAGCAGTTCTTC.